This is a list of T cell receptor beta chains from one sample in a study of graft-versus-host responses after intestinal transplantation. These receptors lack a known antigen. This table comes from immunoSEQ multiplex PCR, and its TCRdb copy is limited to in-frame clones, with some not included. The sample includes 65,000 to 90,000 clones, 80% to 95% of them seen just once. The sample in question was unstimulated CD8+ T cells sorted from spleen or lymph node cells, obtained before transplant. The receptors here all came from a human donor who was the organ donor for an intestinal transplant. The CDR3 runs from the conserved cysteine through the conserved F or W. Each record gives: CDR3 length, clone size, V gene, D gene, J gene, CDR3 DNA, CDR3 protein. The D gene is left open where the match is weak. Only some rows state a clone size, as once, few, many or a class for expanded clones.

>11|once|TRBV20-1|-|TRBJ2-1
TGCAGCGCGGGTCCCTACAATGAGCAGTTCTTC
CSAGPYNEQFF
>16|-|TRBV2|-|TRBJ2-1
TGTGCCAGCAGTGACCCCTCCTATTCCGTCTACAATGAGCAGTTCTTC
CASSDPSYSVYNEQFF
>16|-|TRBV7-8|-|TRBJ1-2
TGTGCCAGCAGCCAAGCGTCCGACGGAGCTAACTATGGCTACACCTTC
CASSQASDGANYGYTF
>16|-|TRBV27|-|TRBJ2-1
TGTGCCAGCAGCCTCTGGGGCGGTCCCGCTCGCGGTGAGCAGTTCTTC
CASSLWGGPARGEQFF
>16|-|TRBV19|TRBD1|TRBJ2-3
TGTGCCAGTAGTCCGGACAGGGGCTGGTCGGGAGATACGCAGTATTTT
CASSPDRGWSGDTQYF
>12|-|TRBV7-2|-|TRBJ2-3
TGTGCCAGCAGTTTTCAGGGACTCCCGACGATTTTT
CASSFQGLPTIF
>14|-|TRBV10-1|TRBD1|TRBJ2-7
TGCGCCAGCAGGACCGGGACAGGGGGGAAAGAGCAGTACTTC
CASRTGTGGKEQYF
>15|-|TRBV4-3|-|TRBJ2-2
TGCGCCAGCAGCCAAGACGACAGCTACACCGGGGAGCTGTTTTTT
CASSQDDSYTGELFF
>16|-|TRBV25-1|TRBD1|TRBJ1-5
TGTGCCAGCAGTGACCCGGACAGGGGCAGCAATCAGCCCCAGCATTTT
CASSDPDRGSNQPQHF
>12|-|TRBV2|-|TRBJ1-1
TGTGCCAGCCCCACAGGGTACACTGAAGCTTTCTTT
CASPTGYTEAFF
>14|-|TRBV6-1|-|TRBJ1-5
TGTGCCAGCAGTGAAGCGGGGGCCAATCAGCCCCAGCATTTT
CASSEAGANQPQHF
>13|once|TRBV7-9|-|TRBJ2-7
TGTGCCAGCAGCTTAGAGGGAGCCTACGAGCAGTACTTC
CASSLEGAYEQYF
>17|-|TRBV4-2|-|TRBJ2-5
TGTGCCAGCAGCCAAGCCCTGGACCTAGGTGGCGGGGAGGCCCAGTACTTC
CASSQALDLGGGEAQYF
>17|-|TRBV5-5|TRBD1|TRBJ1-4
TGTGCCAGCAGCTTTTCTCAGGGGGCAGTAACTAATGAAAAACTGTTTTTT
CASSFSQGAVTNEKLFF
>12|-|TRBV7-9|-|TRBJ1-1
TGTGCCAGCAGCTCTTCTAACACTGAAGCTTTCTTT
CASSSSNTEAFF
>15|-|TRBV5-4|-|TRBJ2-3
TGTGCCAGCAGCTTGGCGGGGGGCACCACAGATACGCAGTATTTT
CASSLAGGTTDTQYF
>15|-|TRBV19|TRBD2|TRBJ2-1
TGTGCCAGTAGCCGCTCTAGCGGGGGGCGCAATGAGCAGTTCTTC
CASSRSSGGRNEQFF
>11|-|TRBV20-1|-|TRBJ2-3
TGCAGTGCCCCACTCACAGATACGCAGTATTTT
CSAPLTDTQYF
>13|-|TRBV4-1|-|TRBJ1-5
TGCGCCAGCAGCCAAGGTGAGGATCAGCCCCAGCATTTT
CASSQGEDQPQHF
>14|-|TRBV5-8|-|TRBJ2-1
TGTGCCAGCAAGTTTGCTGGTAGATACAATGAGCAGTTCTTC
CASKFAGRYNEQFF
>15|-|TRBV4-3|-|TRBJ2-5
TGCGCCAGCAGCCAAGGACGGGGGAGCCTGGAGACCCAGTACTTC
CASSQGRGSLETQYF
>13|-|TRBV7-8|-|TRBJ2-5
TGTGCCAGCAGCTTATCTCCGGGAGAGACCCAGTACTTC
CASSLSPGETQYF
>13|once|TRBV7-2|TRBD1|TRBJ2-3
TGTGCCAGCAGCTATACCGGGACAGGGGCGCAGTATTTT
CASSYTGTGAQYF
>17|-|TRBV2|TRBD2|TRBJ2-7
TGTGCCAGCAGTGATTCCGTAGGACTAGCGGGAGATTACGAGCAGTACTTC
CASSDSVGLAGDYEQYF
>15|-|TRBV27|-|TRBJ1-2
TGTGCCAGCAGGTCCTTGAGGGGGGGTAACTATGGCTACACCTTC
CASRSLRGGNYGYTF
>16|few|TRBV7-9|-|TRBJ2-7
TGTGCCAGCTCCATGCCCGGGACAAGGAGGACCTACGAGCAGTACTTC
CASSMPGTRRTYEQYF
>12|once|TRBV30|-|TRBJ2-7
TGTGCCTGGAGTTACAGCTCCTACGAGCAGTACTTC
CAWSYSSYEQYF
>15|-|TRBV4-1|-|TRBJ1-2
TGCGCCAGCAGCCAAGAATCGGGAACGAACTATGGCTACACCTTC
CASSQESGTNYGYTF
>17|-|TRBV4-3|TRBD2|TRBJ2-5
TGCGCCAGCAGCCATACCCTCGGGACTAGCGAGGGGGAGACCCAGTACTTC
CASSHTLGTSEGETQYF
>16|-|TRBV19|TRBD1|TRBJ1-5
TGTGCCAGTAGATGGGGGGGCGGGACAGGGTATCAGCCCCAGCATTTT
CASRWGGGTGYQPQHF
>18|-|TRBV9|-|TRBJ1-6
TGTGCCAGCAGCGGCAACCTGAATCAGGGATCCTATAATTCACCCCTCCACTTT
CASSGNLNQGSYNSPLHF
>15|-|TRBV5-4|-|TRBJ2-7
TGTGCCAGCAGCTTTTCATCCGGTACGGGCTACGAGCAGTACTTC
CASSFSSGTGYEQYF
>15|-|TRBV9|-|TRBJ2-5
TGTGCCAGCAGCGTAGGGGTGGGTGGGGACTTGCCCCAGTACTTC
CASSVGVGGDLPQYF
>16|-|TRBV4-3|TRBD1|TRBJ2-7
TGCGCCAGCAGCCCCGACATTGGGACAGGGGGGTACGAGCAGTACTTC
CASSPDIGTGGYEQYF
>17|-|TRBV25-1|-|TRBJ2-1
TGTGCCAGCAGTGCGGGGACTCCGATTGATGGACACAATGAGCAGTTCTTC
CASSAGTPIDGHNEQFF
>17|-|TRBV7-7|-|TRBJ2-2
TGTGCTAGCAGCTTAGGAGGGTCACCGTTGAACACCGGGGAGCTGTTTTTT
CASSLGGSPLNTGELFF
>20|once|TRBV27|-|TRBJ2-7
TGTGCCAGCAGGGGACTCGTAGGAGGACAGGTCGGAGGAGGCACCTACGAGCAGTACTTC
CASRGLVGGQVGGGTYEQYF
>13|once|TRBV7-9|-|TRBJ1-1
TGTGCCAGCAGCATGGGAGGGATGCCTGAAGCTTTCTTT
CASSMGGMPEAFF
>18|-|TRBV5-1|TRBD2|TRBJ2-5
TGCGCCAGCAAGGAGGGACTAGCGGGATCTATTCGACCAGAGACCCAGTACTTC
CASKEGLAGSIRPETQYF
>16|-|TRBV4-2|-|TRBJ2-7
TGTGCCAGCAGCCAAACCGGACTGCTGAGCTCCTACGAGCAGTACTTC
CASSQTGLLSSYEQYF
>17|once|TRBV6-1|TRBD2|TRBJ2-5
TGTGCCAGCAGGGAAGCGCCCTTAGCGGGGGGGAAAGAGACCCAGTACTTC
CASREAPLAGGKETQYF
>15|-|TRBV25-1|TRBD1|TRBJ2-1
TGTGCCAGCAGTGTAGGGACAGGGCCTTACAATGAGCAGTTCTTC
CASSVGTGPYNEQFF
>11|-|TRBV6-5|-|TRBJ1-2
TGTGCCAGCACCAGAGGGGGTGGCTACACCTTC
CASTRGGGYTF
>20|-|TRBV7-3|-|TRBJ2-2
TGTGCCAGCAGCTTAATCGGTTTCGACAGACCAATTACCGGCACCGGGGAGCTGTTTTTT
CASSLIGFDRPITGTGELFF
>16|-|TRBV5-1|TRBD2|TRBJ2-3
TGCGCCAGCGGACTAGCGGGGCCAGCTAGCACAGATACGCAGTATTTT
CASGLAGPASTDTQYF
>14|-|TRBV19|TRBD2|TRBJ2-7
TGTGCCAGTAGTATGGGAGCGGGGAGCTACGAGCAGTACTTC
CASSMGAGSYEQYF
>13|-|TRBV27|TRBD2|TRBJ2-7
TGTGCCAGCAGTTTTAGCGGGGGTTACGAGCAGTACTTC
CASSFSGGYEQYF
>15|-|TRBV4-1|-|TRBJ1-2
TGCGCCAGCAGCCAACACGATCTCCGCCAGGATGGCTACACCTTC
CASSQHDLRQDGYTF
>15|once|TRBV4-2|-|TRBJ1-2
TGTGCCAGCAGCCAAGTGGACGCAGGGGACTATGGCTACACCTTC
CASSQVDAGDYGYTF
>15|-|TRBV28|-|TRBJ1-4
TGTGCCAGCAGTTTGGGTGTGGGGGGGGGAGAAAAACTGTTTTTT
CASSLGVGGGEKLFF
>13|few|TRBV19|TRBD1|TRBJ1-1
TGTGCCACCTCCGGGACAGGTCTCACTGAAGCTTTCTTT
CATSGTGLTEAFF
>13|-|TRBV2|-|TRBJ1-6
TGTGCCAGCAGGGGGGACACTAATTCACCCCTCCACTTT
CASRGDTNSPLHF
>12|-|TRBV30|-|TRBJ2-3
TGTGCCTGGTGGCAAGGCACAGATACGCAGTATTTT
CAWWQGTDTQYF
>17|-|TRBV2|TRBD2|TRBJ2-7
TGTGCCAGCAGTGGGACTAGCGGGGGGGTCTATTACGACGAGCAGTACTTC
CASSGTSGGVYYDEQYF
>18|-|TRBV19|-|TRBJ1-5
TGTGCCAGTAGTATAGATGGGATGCGGCGGAGGGGCAATCAGCCCCAGCATTTT
CASSIDGMRRRGNQPQHF